The sequence of this T cell receptor (beta chain) was determined in a study of T cells after yellow fever vaccination. Germline V gives CDR1 SGHRS, CDR2 YFSETQ. The J segment lost 3 bases and the V segment lost 4 bases, leaving 5 bases of the junction unmatched. CDR3 length equals 15 residues. MiXCR, run by TCRdb on the 5' RACE reads, gives a single entry per CDR3 protein. The sample contains 150,000 to 200,000 distinct CDR3 sequences, roughly 6.4% of which appear only once. Ten or more counts support this clonotype. The chain couples TRBV5-1 to TRBJ2-3; 10 bases match TRBD2. The sequences come from CD4+ T cells sorted from PBMCs, collected on the day of the first yellow fever vaccination. This receptor was taken from a man in his late teens or twenties who received the YFV17D yellow fever vaccine. This CDR3 is CASSPSGGETDTQYF. CDR3 nucleotide sequence: TGCGCCAGCAGCCCAAGCGGGGGGGAGACAGATACGCAGTATTTT. The full variable domain, its missing parts supplied by reference TRBV5-1 and TRBJ2-3, is KAGVTQTPRYLIKTRGQQVTLSCSPISGHRSVSWYQQTPGQGLQFLFEYFSETQRNKGNFPGRFSGRQFSNSRSEMNVSTLELGDSALYLCASSPSGGETDTQYFGPGTRLTVL.